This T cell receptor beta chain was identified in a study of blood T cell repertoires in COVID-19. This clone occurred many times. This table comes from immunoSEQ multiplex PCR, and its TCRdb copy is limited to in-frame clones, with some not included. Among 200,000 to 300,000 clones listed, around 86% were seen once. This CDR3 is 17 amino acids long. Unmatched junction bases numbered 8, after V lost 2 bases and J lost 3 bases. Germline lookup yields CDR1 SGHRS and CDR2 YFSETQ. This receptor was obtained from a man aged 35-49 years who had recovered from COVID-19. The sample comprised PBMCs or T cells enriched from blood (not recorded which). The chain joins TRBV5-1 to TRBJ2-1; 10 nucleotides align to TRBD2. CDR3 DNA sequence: TGCGCCAGCAGCTTCATTGGGCTAGCGGGAGTCTACAATGAGCAGTTCTTC. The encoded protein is CASSFIGLAGVYNEQFF.